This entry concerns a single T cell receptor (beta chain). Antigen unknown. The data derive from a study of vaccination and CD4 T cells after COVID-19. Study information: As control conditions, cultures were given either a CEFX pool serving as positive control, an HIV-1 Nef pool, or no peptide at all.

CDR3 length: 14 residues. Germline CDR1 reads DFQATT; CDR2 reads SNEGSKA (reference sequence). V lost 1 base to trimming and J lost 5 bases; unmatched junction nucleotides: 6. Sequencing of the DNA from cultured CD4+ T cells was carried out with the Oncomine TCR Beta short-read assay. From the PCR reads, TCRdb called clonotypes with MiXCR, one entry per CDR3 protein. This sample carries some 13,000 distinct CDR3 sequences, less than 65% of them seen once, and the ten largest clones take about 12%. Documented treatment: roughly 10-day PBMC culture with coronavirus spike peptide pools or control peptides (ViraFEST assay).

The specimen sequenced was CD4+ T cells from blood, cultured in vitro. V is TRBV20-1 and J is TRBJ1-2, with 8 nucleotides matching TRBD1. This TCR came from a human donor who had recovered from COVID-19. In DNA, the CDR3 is TGCAGTGCTAGAGCCCAGGGGGCTGGGTATGGCTACACCTTC. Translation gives CSARAQGAGYGYTF.